These 4 T cell receptor beta chains were sequenced from one sample in a study of T cell responses to AZD1222 COVID-19 vaccine. Sequencing was performed with immunoSEQ multiplex PCR; in TCRdb, only in-frame clones are kept and a portion is missing. Of around 100,000 clones in the sample, about 86% were seen once. The sample here was peripheral blood, taken on day 0 of AZD1222 vaccination. The source of these receptors is an adult in good health.

With respect to this clone: Distinct nucleotide sequences in the sample also encode this CDR3. This chain connects TRBV19 to TRBJ2-7; D ambiguous. This CDR3 is 14 amino acids long. V was shortened by 0 bases and J by 3 bases, with 9 bases between the two germline ends. Germline values: CDR1 LNHDA, CDR2 SQIVND (reference sequence). The CDR3 DNA is TGTGCCAGTAGTATAGAACTGGGGTTCTACGAGCAGTACTTC. Encoded protein: CASSIELGFYEQYF.

The chain recombines TRBV28 with TRBJ1-5; TRBD1 aligns across 9 bases. Looked up from germline, CDR1 is MDHEN and CDR2 is SYDVKM. The CDR3 contains 15 residues. V lost 4 bases, J lost 2 bases, and 3 bases stayed unmatched. The CDR3 loop reads CASSSWTGGNQPQHF. The CDR3 region has the DNA TGTGCCAGCAGTTCTTGGACAGGGGGCAATCAGCCCCAGCATTTT.

The chain uses TRBV6-5 and TRBJ1-1; 8 nucleotides agree with TRBD1. The CDR3 sequence is 13 residues long. Losses at the gene ends were 6 bases for V and 6 bases for J; bases not matched to a gene: 6. Germline V CDR1 and CDR2: MNHEY, SVGAGI. CDR3 amino acids: CASRRTGRSEAFF. Here the CDR3 DNA reads TGTGCCAGCAGGAGGACAGGGCGTTCTGAAGCTTTCTTT.

The CDR3 nucleotides read TGTGCCAGCAGTTTTAGCGCGCGCACAGATACGCAGTATTTT. Translated: CASSFSARTDTQYF. The chain employs TRBV27 and TRBJ2-3; a possible D gene is TRBD2 (5 bases). The CDR3 has 14 residues. Germline lookup yields CDR1 MNHEY and CDR2 SMNVEV (reference sequence). V lost 3 bases and J 1 base, leaving 8 bases between the germline ends.